This TCR beta chain was identified during a study of identical twins. This clonotype was picked up many times. Its matching antigen is unknown. The J segment lost 6 bases and the V segment lost 5 bases, leaving 11 bases of the junction unmatched. The CDR3 covers 16 residues. Germline CDR1 SGHTA, CDR2 FQGNSA. Unique molecular identifiers were present on the cDNA, which also gained a universal primer site by template switching. MiXCR, run by TCRdb on the 5' RACE reads, gives a single entry per CDR3 protein. The table records fewer than 350,000 distinct CDR3 sequences, around 8.8% of them present only once. Only healthy Caucasians were included as donors. Broader study findings: Because invariant MAIT and iNKT cells could be present, zero-insertion analyses could be partly confounded. Alpha sequences out of frame and shared by twins had excess low generation probability.

This same sample was also taken into another study, of yellow fever vaccine responses in identical twins.

This chain connects TRBV7-2 to TRBJ2-3; TRBD2 matches at 10 bases. The sequencing input was memory (CD45RO+) T cells sorted from blood. The receptor was derived from a woman aged 18-29 years in good health. CDR3 region: CASSPRLAGPRDTQYF. The DNA of the CDR3 is TGTGCCAGCAGCCCTAGACTAGCGGGCCCCCGTGATACGCAGTATTTT.